Listed below are T cell receptor beta chains from one sample, sequenced in a study of T cell responses to AZD1222 COVID-19 vaccine. Here immunoSEQ multiplex PCR was the method, and the copy in TCRdb shows in-frame clones only, minus some. The sample records 70,000 or so clones, roughly 88% being singletons. The sequenced sample was peripheral blood, obtained on day 0 of AZD1222 vaccination. The receptors were sampled from an adult in good health. Both conserved end residues are part of each CDR3. D genes are given only for firm matches. A clone size is listed for some rows: how often the clone was seen (once, few, many), or a class if it is expanded.

j_call | v_call | clone_size | d_call | cdr3_aa | cdr3_nt
TRBJ1-6 | TRBV6-5 | once | TRBD1 | CASSRDRRESPLHF | TGTGCCAGCAGTCGGGACAGGCGGGAATCACCCCTCCACTTT
TRBJ1-5 | TRBV28 | - | - | CASRLAGTGTVSNQPQHF | TGTGCCAGCAGGTTGGCCGGGACGGGGACGGTTAGCAATCAGCCCCAGCATTTT
TRBJ1-2 | TRBV4-1 | - | - | CASSQDWDNLSPYGYTF | TGCGCCAGCAGCCAAGATTGGGACAACTTAAGCCCCTATGGCTACACCTTC
TRBJ1-1 | TRBV3-1/TRBV3-2 | - | - | CVSSQVWRGGTEAFF | TGTGTCAGCAGCCAAGTTTGGAGGGGAGGGACTGAAGCTTTCTTT
TRBJ2-2 | TRBV11-2 | - | TRBD2 | CASSLRLAGVTGELFF | TGTGCCAGCAGCCTCCGACTAGCGGGGGTGACCGGGGAGCTGTTTTTT
TRBJ1-2 | TRBV2 | - | TRBD1 | CASSSGTENYGYTF | TGTGCCAGCAGTTCCGGGACAGAGAACTATGGCTACACCTTC
TRBJ2-1 | TRBV9 | - | - | CASSVGASEYYNEQFF | TGTGCCAGCAGCGTAGGGGCTAGCGAATACTACAATGAGCAGTTCTTC
TRBJ1-5 | TRBV29-1 | - | - | CSVEDREGQPQHF | TGCAGCGTTGAAGACCGTGAGGGTCAGCCCCAGCATTTT
TRBJ2-2 | TRBV27 | - | - | CASSLPGPGELFF | TGTGCCAGCAGCCTCCCCGGGCCCGGGGAGCTGTTTTTT
TRBJ2-7 | TRBV20-1 | - | - | CSAQSYEQYF | TGCAGTGCCCAGTCCTACGAGCAGTACTTC
TRBJ2-5 | TRBV2 | - | - | CASSAWDATQETQYF | TGTGCCAGCAGTGCTTGGGACGCAACCCAAGAGACCCAGTACTTC
TRBJ1-5 | TRBV4-2 | - | TRBD1 | CASSPDRASNQPQHF | TGTGCCAGCAGCCCAGACAGGGCTAGCAATCAGCCCCAGCATTTT
TRBJ2-7 | TRBV18 | - | - | CASSPETGYEQYF | TGTGCCAGCTCACCCGAAACAGGGTACGAGCAGTACTTC
TRBJ1-5 | TRBV6-4 | - | - | CASRQEGRGDSNQPQHF | TGTGCCAGCAGGCAGGAGGGTAGGGGAGATAGCAATCAGCCCCAGCATTTT
TRBJ1-1 | TRBV7-9 | - | TRBD1 | CASSMGTGNTEAFF | TGTGCCAGCAGCATGGGGACAGGGAACACTGAAGCTTTCTTT
TRBJ2-1 | TRBV3-1/TRBV3-2 | - | TRBD2 | CASSHSGEGYNEQFF | TGTGCCAGCAGCCATAGCGGGGAAGGCTACAATGAGCAGTTCTTC
TRBJ2-6 | TRBV5-1 | - | - | CASSTDGPGANVLTF | TGCGCCAGCAGCACGGACGGGCCTGGGGCCAACGTCCTGACTTTC
TRBJ1-5 | TRBV4-1 | - | - | CASSQGEVSNQPQHF | TGCGCCAGCAGCCAAGGTGAGGTTAGCAATCAGCCCCAGCATTTT
TRBJ2-1 | TRBV9 | - | TRBD2 | CASSALAGWGNEQFF | TGTGCCAGCAGCGCCCTAGCGGGATGGGGCAATGAGCAGTTCTTC
TRBJ1-2 | TRBV6-5 | - | - | CASRAGGFFYGYTF | TGTGCCAGCAGGGCTGGGGGATTCTTCTATGGCTACACCTTC
TRBJ2-7 | TRBV6-5 | - | - | CASNPLGPTVKQYF | TGTGCCAGCAACCCTCTAGGCCCCACGGTGAAGCAGTACTTC
TRBJ1-2 | TRBV18 | - | TRBD1 | CASSPGTDNYGYTF | TGTGCCAGCTCACCAGGGACAGACAACTATGGCTACACCTTC
TRBJ1-6 | TRBV7-3 | - | TRBD1 | CASSPTGGNSPLHF | TGTGCCAGCAGCCCGACAGGGGGGAATTCACCCCTCCACTTT
TRBJ2-3 | TRBV5-4 | medium-sized | - | CASSLESSTDTQYF | TGTGCCAGCAGCTTGGAGTCTAGCACAGATACGCAGTATTTT
TRBJ1-2 | TRBV7-2 | once | - | CASSLTGGNYGYTF | TGTGCCAGCAGCTTAACTGGGGGTAACTATGGCTACACCTTC
TRBJ2-2 | TRBV25-1 | - | TRBD1 | CASSWDRDTGELFF | TGTGCCAGCTCATGGGACAGGGACACCGGGGAGCTGTTTTTT
TRBJ2-2 | TRBV3-1/TRBV3-2 | - | - | CASSQDWLKELFF | TGTGCCAGCAGCCAGGACTGGCTTAAGGAGCTGTTTTTT
TRBJ1-2 | TRBV29-1 | - | - | CSAQVGPGYTF | TGCAGCGCCCAGGTAGGACCTGGCTACACCTTC
TRBJ1-2 | TRBV7-2 | - | - | CASSSEGLEDGYTF | TGTGCCAGCAGCTCAGAAGGGCTGGAGGATGGCTACACCTTC
TRBJ2-7 | TRBV4-3 | once | TRBD1 | CASSLGGSHQEQYF | TGCGCCAGCAGCCTAGGGGGCAGCCACCAAGAGCAGTACTTC
TRBJ2-1 | TRBV5-1 | - | - | CASSLPEGEQFF | TGCGCCAGCAGCTTGCCCGAGGGTGAGCAGTTCTTC
TRBJ2-5 | TRBV4-1 | - | TRBD2 | CASSQDYGLAGTRAQYF | TGCGCCAGCAGCCAAGATTACGGACTAGCGGGCACCCGTGCCCAGTACTTC
TRBJ2-3 | TRBV10-3 | - | - | CAISQLGSTDTQYF | TGTGCCATCAGTCAACTAGGAAGCACAGATACGCAGTATTTT
TRBJ2-7 | TRBV11-2 | - | - | CASSLGAGSYEQYF | TGTGCCAGCAGCTTGGGGGCTGGGTCCTACGAGCAGTACTTC
TRBJ1-2 | TRBV6-1 | - | - | CASSEGGFNGYTF | TGTGCCAGCAGTGAAGGGGGGTTTAATGGCTACACCTTC
TRBJ2-7 | TRBV19 | - | - | CASSIVAGTYEQYF | TGTGCCAGTAGTATCGTGGCGGGAACCTACGAGCAGTACTTC
TRBJ1-1 | TRBV2 | - | - | CASIPISGGRRNTESFF | TGTGCCAGCATCCCGATATCAGGCGGTCGACGGAACACTGAATCTTTCTTT
TRBJ1-6 | TRBV12-2 | - | - | CASRLDAGPPIPSYNSPLHF | TGTGCAAGTCGCTTAGACGCGGGCCCACCTATACCCTCCTATAATTCACCCCTCCACTTT
TRBJ1-1 | TRBV30 | - | - | CAWSFSNTEAFF | TGTGCCTGGAGCTTCTCGAACACTGAAGCTTTCTTT
TRBJ2-4 | TRBV7-2 | - | - | CASSSTVLLAKNIQYF | TGTGCCAGCAGCTCGACAGTTTTATTAGCCAAAAACATTCAGTACTTC
TRBJ2-7 | TRBV10-2 | - | TRBD2 | CASSLAVSRQSWVVAGGMEQYF | TGCGCCAGCAGCCTCGCAGTGAGTCGACAGTCTTGGGTGGTAGCGGGAGGAATGGAGCAGTACTTC
TRBJ1-1 | TRBV2 | - | - | CASSELPNTEAFF | TGTGCCAGCAGTGAATTACCGAACACTGAAGCTTTCTTT
TRBJ2-2 | TRBV4-1 | - | - | CASSQDQRGSGELFF | TGCGCCAGCAGCCAAGACCAAAGGGGCTCCGGGGAGCTGTTTTTT
TRBJ1-1 | TRBV5-1 | - | - | CASSLLGGDYTEAFF | TGCGCCAGCAGCTTGCTTGGTGGGGACTACACTGAAGCTTTCTTT
TRBJ1-4 | TRBV6-1 | - | - | CASSESTNEKLFF | TGTGCCAGCAGTGAATCAACTAATGAAAAACTGTTTTTT
TRBJ2-1 | TRBV20-1 | - | TRBD2 | CSASGRLAGGDEQFF | TGCAGTGCTAGTGGTCGACTAGCGGGGGGCGATGAGCAGTTCTTC
TRBJ2-7 | TRBV21-1 | few | - | CASSKAQRDRAHEQYF | TGTGCCAGCAGCAAAGCGCAAAGGGACAGGGCCCACGAGCAGTACTTC
TRBJ1-2 | TRBV7-6 | - | - | CASSLETTGKGGYTF | TGTGCCAGCAGCTTAGAAACCACAGGGAAGGGTGGCTACACCTTC
TRBJ1-2 | TRBV9 | - | - | CASSGTANYGYTF | TGTGCCAGCAGCGGGACGGCAAACTATGGCTACACCTTC
TRBJ2-1 | TRBV7-6 | - | TRBD1 | CASSLSGQGAVGTYNEQFF | TGTGCCAGCAGCTTATCTGGGCAGGGGGCGGTCGGGACCTACAATGAGCAGTTCTTC
TRBJ1-2 | TRBV28 | once | - | CASSRGAGIGYTF | TGTGCCAGCAGCCGGGGGGCAGGGATTGGCTACACCTTC
TRBJ1-5 | TRBV2 | once | - | CASSDSGNGQPQHF | TGTGCCAGCAGTGACTCAGGGAATGGTCAGCCCCAGCATTTT
TRBJ2-5 | TRBV28 | - | - | CASSLAGRKETQYF | TGTGCCAGCAGTTTAGCGGGCAGGAAAGAGACCCAGTACTTC
TRBJ1-2 | TRBV28 | - | - | CASSSNYGYTF | TGTGCCAGCAGTTCTAACTATGGCTACACCTTC